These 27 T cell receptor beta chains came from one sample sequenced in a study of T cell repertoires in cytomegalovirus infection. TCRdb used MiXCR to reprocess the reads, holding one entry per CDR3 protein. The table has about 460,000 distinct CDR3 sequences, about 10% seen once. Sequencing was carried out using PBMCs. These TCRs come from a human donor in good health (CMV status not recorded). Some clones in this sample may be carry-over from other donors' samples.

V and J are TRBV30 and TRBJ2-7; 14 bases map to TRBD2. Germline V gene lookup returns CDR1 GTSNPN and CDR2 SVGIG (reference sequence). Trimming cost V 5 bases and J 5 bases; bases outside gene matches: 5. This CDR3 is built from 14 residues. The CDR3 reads CAWLPGLAGDEQYF. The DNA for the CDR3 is TGTGCCTGGCTACCGGGACTAGCGGGAGACGAGCAGTACTTC.

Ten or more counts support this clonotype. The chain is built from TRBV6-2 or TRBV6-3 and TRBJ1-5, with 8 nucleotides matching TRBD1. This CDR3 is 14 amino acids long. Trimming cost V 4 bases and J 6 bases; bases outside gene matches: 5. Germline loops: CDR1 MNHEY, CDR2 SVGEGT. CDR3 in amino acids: CASSSGQVSQPQHF. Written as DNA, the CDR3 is TGTGCCAGCAGTTCGGGACAGGTGAGTCAGCCCCAGCATTTT.

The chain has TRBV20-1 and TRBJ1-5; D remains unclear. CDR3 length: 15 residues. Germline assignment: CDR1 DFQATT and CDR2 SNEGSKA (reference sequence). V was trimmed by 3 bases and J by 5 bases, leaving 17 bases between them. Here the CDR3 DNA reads TGCAGTGCTAGCCCGGTCATCTTCTCCGATCAGCCCCAGCATTTT. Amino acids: CSASPVIFSDQPQHF.

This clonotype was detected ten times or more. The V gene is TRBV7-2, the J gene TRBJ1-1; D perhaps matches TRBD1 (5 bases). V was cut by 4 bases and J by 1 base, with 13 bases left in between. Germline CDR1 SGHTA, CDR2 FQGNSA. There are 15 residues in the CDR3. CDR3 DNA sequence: TGTGCCAGCAGCTCGGGGTGGGGGGGGAACACTGAAGCTTTCTTT. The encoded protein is CASSSGWGGNTEAFF.

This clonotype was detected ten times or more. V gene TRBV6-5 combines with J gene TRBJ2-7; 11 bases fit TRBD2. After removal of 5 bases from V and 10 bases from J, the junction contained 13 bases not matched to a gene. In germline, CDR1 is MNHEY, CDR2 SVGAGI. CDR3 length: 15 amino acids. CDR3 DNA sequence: TGTGCCAGCAGTCAGGACACTGGGACTAGCGGAATTCAGTACTTC. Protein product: CASSQDTGTSGIQYF.

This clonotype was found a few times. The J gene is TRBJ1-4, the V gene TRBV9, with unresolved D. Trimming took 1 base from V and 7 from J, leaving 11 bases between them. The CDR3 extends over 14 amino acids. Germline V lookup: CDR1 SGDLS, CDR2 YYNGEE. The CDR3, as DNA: TGTGCCAGCAGCGTAACACCCCGGGGTGAAAAACTGTTTTTT. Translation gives CASSVTPRGEKLFF.

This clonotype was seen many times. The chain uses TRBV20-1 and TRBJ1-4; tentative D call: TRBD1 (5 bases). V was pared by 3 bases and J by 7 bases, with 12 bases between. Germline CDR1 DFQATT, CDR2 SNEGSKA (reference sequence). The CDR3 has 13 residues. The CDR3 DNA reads TGCAGTGCTAGTTTGGGGGAGGCTGAAAAACTGTTTTTT. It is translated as CSASLGEAEKLFF.

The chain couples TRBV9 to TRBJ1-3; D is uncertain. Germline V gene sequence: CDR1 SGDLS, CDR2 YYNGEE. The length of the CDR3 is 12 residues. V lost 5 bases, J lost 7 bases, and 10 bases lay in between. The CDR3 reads CASRGNGNTIYF. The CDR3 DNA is TGTGCCAGCAGGGGTAACGGGAACACCATATATTTT.

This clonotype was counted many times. The CDR3 sequence is CASSWTGSDTEAFF. Written as DNA, the CDR3 is TGTGCCAGCAGCTGGACAGGTTCCGACACTGAAGCTTTCTTT. The V gene is TRBV7-6, the J gene TRBJ1-1; TRBD1 matches at 7 bases. The germline CDR1 and CDR2 sequences are SGHVS and FNYEAQ. Trimming removed 4 bases from V and 3 bases from J; junction bases left unmatched: 5. The CDR3 sequence is 14 residues long.

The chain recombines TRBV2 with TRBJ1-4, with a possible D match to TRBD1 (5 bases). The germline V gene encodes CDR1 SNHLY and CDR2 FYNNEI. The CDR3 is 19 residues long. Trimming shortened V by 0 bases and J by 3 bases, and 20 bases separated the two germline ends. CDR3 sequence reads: CASSEAFPARGRANEKLFF. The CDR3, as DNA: TGTGCCAGCAGTGAAGCATTCCCTGCGAGGGGCCGAGCTAATGAAAAACTGTTTTTT. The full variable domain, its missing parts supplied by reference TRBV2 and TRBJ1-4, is EPEVTQTPSHQVTQMGQEVILRCVPISNHLYFYWYRQILGQKVEFLVSFYNNEISEKSEIFDDQFSVERPDGSNFTLKIRSTKLEDSAMYFCASSEAFPARGRANEKLFFGSGTQLSVL.

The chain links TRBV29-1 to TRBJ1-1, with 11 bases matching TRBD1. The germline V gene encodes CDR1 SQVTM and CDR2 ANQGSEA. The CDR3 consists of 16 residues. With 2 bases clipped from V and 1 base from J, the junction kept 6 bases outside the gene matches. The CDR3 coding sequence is TGCAGCGTTGAATCGGGGACAGGGGGTCGGAACACTGAAGCTTTCTTT. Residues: CSVESGTGGRNTEAFF.

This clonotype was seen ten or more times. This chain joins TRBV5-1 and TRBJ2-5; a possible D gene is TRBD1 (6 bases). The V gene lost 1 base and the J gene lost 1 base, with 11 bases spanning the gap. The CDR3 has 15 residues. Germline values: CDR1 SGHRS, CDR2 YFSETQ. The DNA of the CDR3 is TGCGCCAGCAGCTTGTGGGCAGGGGCCCAAGAGACCCAGTACTTC. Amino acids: CASSLWAGAQETQYF.

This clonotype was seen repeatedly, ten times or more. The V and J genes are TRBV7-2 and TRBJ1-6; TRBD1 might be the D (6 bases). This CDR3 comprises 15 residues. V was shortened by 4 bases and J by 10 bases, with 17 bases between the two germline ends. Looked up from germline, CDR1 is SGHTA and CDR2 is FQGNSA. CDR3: CASSSDWGGHSPLHF. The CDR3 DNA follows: TGTGCCAGCAGCTCCGATTGGGGGGGACACTCACCCCTCCACTTT.

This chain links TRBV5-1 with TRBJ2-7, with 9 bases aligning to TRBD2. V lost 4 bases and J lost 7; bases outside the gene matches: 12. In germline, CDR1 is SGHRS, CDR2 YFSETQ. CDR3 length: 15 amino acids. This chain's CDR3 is CASSVLAGAWKEQYF. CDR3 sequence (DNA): TGCGCCAGCAGCGTATTAGCGGGAGCTTGGAAGGAGCAGTACTTC.

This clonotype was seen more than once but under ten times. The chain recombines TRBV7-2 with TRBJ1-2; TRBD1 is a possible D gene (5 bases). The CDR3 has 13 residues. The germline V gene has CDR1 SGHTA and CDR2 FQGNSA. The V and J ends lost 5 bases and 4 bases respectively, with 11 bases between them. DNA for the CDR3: TGTGCCAGCAGCGGGGGGTATGGCTATGGCTACACCTTC. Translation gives CASSGGYGYGYTF.

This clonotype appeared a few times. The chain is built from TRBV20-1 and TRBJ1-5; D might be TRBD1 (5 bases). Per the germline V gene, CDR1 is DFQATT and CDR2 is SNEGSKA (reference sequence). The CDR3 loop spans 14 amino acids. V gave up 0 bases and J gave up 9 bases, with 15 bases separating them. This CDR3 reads CSARDLRGPRPQHF. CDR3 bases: TGCAGTGCTAGAGATCTAAGGGGTCCACGGCCCCAGCATTTT.

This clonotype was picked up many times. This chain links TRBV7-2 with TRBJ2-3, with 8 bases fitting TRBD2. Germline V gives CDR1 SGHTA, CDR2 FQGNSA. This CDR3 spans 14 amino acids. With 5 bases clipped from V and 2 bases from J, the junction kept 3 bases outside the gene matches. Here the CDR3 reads CASSRSGNTDTQYF. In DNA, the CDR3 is TGTGCCAGCAGCCGTAGCGGGAACACAGATACGCAGTATTTT.

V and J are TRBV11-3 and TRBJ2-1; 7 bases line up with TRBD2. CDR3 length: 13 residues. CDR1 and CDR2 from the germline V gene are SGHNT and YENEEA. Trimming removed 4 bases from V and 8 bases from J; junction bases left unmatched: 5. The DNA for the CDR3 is TGTGCCAGCAGCTCGGGTGGGGGGGATGAGCAGTTCTTC. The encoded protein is CASSSGGGDEQFF. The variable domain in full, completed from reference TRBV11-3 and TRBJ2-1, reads EAGVVQSPRYKIIEKKQPVAFWCNPISGHNTLYWYLQNLGQGPELLIRYENEEAVDDSQLPKDRFSAERLKGVDSTLKIQPAELGDSAVYLCASSSGGGDEQFFGPGTRLTVL.

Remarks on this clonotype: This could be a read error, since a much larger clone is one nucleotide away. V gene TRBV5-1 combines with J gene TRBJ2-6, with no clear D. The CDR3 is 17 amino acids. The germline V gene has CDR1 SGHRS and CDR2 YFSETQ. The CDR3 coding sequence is TGCACCAGCAGCTTGGCGTATTTAAGCTCTGGGGCCAACGTCCTGACTTTC. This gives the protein CTSSLAYLSSGANVLTF.

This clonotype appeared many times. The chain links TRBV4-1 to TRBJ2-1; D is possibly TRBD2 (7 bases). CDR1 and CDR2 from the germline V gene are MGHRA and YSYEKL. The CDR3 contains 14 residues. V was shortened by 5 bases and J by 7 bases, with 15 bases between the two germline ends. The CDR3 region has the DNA TGCGCCAGCAGCTCACGGGGGGCGGGAAATGAGCAGTTCTTC. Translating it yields CASSSRGAGNEQFF.

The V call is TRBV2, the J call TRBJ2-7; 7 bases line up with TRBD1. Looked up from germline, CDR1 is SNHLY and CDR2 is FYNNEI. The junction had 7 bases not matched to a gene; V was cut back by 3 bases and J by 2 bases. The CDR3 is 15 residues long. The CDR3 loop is CASSEGTARTYEQYF. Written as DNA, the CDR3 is TGTGCCAGCAGTGAGGGGACAGCGAGAACCTACGAGCAGTACTTC.

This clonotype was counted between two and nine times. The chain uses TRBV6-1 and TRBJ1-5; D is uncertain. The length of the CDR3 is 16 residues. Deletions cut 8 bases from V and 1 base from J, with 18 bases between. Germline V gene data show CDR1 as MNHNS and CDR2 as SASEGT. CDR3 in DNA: TGTGCCAGCGGAATAGGCACGATTGGGAGCAATCAGCCCCAGCATTTT. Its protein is CASGIGTIGSNQPQHF.

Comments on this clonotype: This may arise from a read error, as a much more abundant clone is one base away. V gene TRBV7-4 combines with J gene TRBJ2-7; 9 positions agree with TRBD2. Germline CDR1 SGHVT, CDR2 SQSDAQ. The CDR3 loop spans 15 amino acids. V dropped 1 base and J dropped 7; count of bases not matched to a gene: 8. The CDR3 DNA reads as TGTGCCAGCAGCTTAGAAGGCCCAGCGGGAGGTGAGCAGTACTTC. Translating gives CASSLEGPAGGEQYF.

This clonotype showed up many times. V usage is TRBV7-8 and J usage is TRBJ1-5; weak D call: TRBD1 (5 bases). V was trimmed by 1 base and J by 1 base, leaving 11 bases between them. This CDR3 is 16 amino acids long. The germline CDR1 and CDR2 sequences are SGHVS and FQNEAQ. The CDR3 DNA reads TGTGCCAGCAGCTTAGGCGGGGGAAGGAGCAATCAGCCCCAGCATTTT. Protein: CASSLGGGRSNQPQHF.

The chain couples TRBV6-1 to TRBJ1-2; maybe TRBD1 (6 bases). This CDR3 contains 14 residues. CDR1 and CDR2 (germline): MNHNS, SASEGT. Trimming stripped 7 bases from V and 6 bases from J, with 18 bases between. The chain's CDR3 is CASNMKQGPHGYTF. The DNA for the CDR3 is TGTGCCAGCAATATGAAACAGGGACCTCATGGCTACACCTTC.

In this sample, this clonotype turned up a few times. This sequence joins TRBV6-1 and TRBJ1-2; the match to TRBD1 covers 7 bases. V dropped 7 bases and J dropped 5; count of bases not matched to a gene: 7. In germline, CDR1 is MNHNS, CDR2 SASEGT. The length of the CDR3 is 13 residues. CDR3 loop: CASNRDRAYGYTF. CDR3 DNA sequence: TGTGCCAGCAATCGGGACAGAGCTTATGGCTACACCTTC.

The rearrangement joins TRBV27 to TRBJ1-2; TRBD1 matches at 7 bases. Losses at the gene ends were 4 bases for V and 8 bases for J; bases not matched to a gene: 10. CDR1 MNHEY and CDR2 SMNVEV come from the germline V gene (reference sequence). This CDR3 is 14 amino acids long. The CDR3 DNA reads TGTGCCAGCAGTTCACTAAAGGGGGCACGGGGCTACACCTTC. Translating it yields CASSSLKGARGYTF.